The 22 T cell receptor beta chains reported below all come from one sample, sequenced in a study of OX40 agonist ivuxolimab in advanced cancers. The table came from immunoSEQ multiplex PCR; TCRdb's copy has only in-frame clones and leaves some out. Of about 43,000 clones in the sample, approximately 90% were seen once. The source material was CD4+ or CD8+ T cells sorted from blood, sampled in a trial of the OX40 agonist ivuxolimab. The source is an adult with an advanced solid tumor such as melanoma, head and neck, liver or kidney cancer.

The gene calls are TRBV19 and TRBJ2-1; D not resolved. Trimming stripped 6 bases from V and 4 bases from J, with 4 bases between. This CDR3 is 11 amino acids long. Germline V gene data show CDR1 as LNHDA and CDR2 as SQIVND (reference sequence). CDR3 sequence (DNA): TGTGCCAGTAGACAGTACAATGAGCAGTTCTTC. Protein: CASRQYNEQFF.

V gene TRBV29-1 combines with J gene TRBJ2-5, with 13 bases fitting TRBD2. Germline V CDR1 and CDR2: SQVTM, ANQGSEA. The CDR3 contains 16 residues. The junction had 12 bases not matched to a gene; V was cut back by 6 bases and J by 5 bases. CDR3 residues: CSVSRTSGSYKETQYF. The CDR3 DNA reads TGCAGCGTCTCCCGGACTAGCGGGAGTTATAAGGAGACCCAGTACTTC.

The chain combines TRBV7-9 with TRBJ2-3; D gene unclear. V dropped 3 bases and J dropped 7 bases, with 11 bases sitting between them. Germline V gives CDR1 SEHNR, CDR2 FQNEAQ (reference sequence). The CDR3 covers 13 residues. The CDR3 nucleotides are TGTGCCAGCAGCTTCCCGTGGATTAATACGCAGTATTTT. The encoded protein is CASSFPWINTQYF.

V usage is TRBV10-2 and J usage is TRBJ2-2, with D tentatively TRBD1 (6 bases). With 7 bases removed from V and 6 bases from J, the gap between germline ends came to 24 bases. Germline CDR1 reads WSHSY; CDR2 reads SAAADI. The CDR3 is made up of 17 amino acids. The CDR3 spells CASKTLGASTSSGELFF. In DNA, the CDR3 is TGCGCCAGCAAAACGTTGGGGGCTAGCACTTCCTCCGGGGAGCTGTTTTTT.

In DNA form, the CDR3 reads TGTGCCAGCAGCGTAACAGCTAACTCTGGAAACACCATATATTTT. This sequence encodes CASSVTANSGNTIYF. V and J are TRBV11-3 and TRBJ1-3; D remains unclear. Germline V lookup: CDR1 SGHNT, CDR2 YENEEA. This CDR3 contains 15 residues. The V end lost 5 bases, the J end lost 0 bases, and 11 bases lay between the germline ends.

The chain uses TRBV5-6 and TRBJ2-7; no firm D call. Germline values: CDR1 SGHDT, CDR2 YYEEEE. This CDR3 comprises 11 residues. V lost 4 bases and J 5 bases, leaving 7 bases between the germline ends. This CDR3 is CASSLDHEQYF. CDR3 sequence (DNA): TGTGCCAGCAGCCTGGACCACGAGCAGTACTTC.

The chain couples TRBV5-1 to TRBJ2-3; 9 positions agree with TRBD2. The germline V gene has CDR1 SGHRS and CDR2 YFSETQ. The CDR3 is 14 amino acids. V lost 4 bases and J lost 3; bases outside the gene matches: 3. In DNA form, the CDR3 reads TGCGCCAGCAGCCCGCGGGGGGGGACAGATACGCAGTATTTT. It specifies CASSPRGGTDTQYF.

The chain couples TRBV9 to TRBJ1-1; possibly TRBD1 for D (5 bases). V lost 0 bases and J 4 bases, leaving 13 bases between the germline ends. CDR3 length equals 15 residues. Germline V gene lookup returns CDR1 SGDLS and CDR2 YYNGEE. The CDR3 sequence is CASSVGGREVTEAFF. In DNA form, the CDR3 reads TGTGCCAGCAGCGTAGGTGGCAGGGAGGTCACTGAAGCTTTCTTT.

The chain couples TRBV2 to TRBJ2-7; TRBD2 is a possible D gene (7 bases). With 1 base removed from V and 1 base from J, the gap between germline ends came to 14 bases. The CDR3 runs 16 residues. Germline loops: CDR1 SNHLY, CDR2 FYNNEI. CDR3 DNA sequence: TGTGCCAGCAGTGAAGAGGGGGGGCCAACGTCCTACGAGCAGTACTTC. This encodes CASSEEGGPTSYEQYF.

The J gene is TRBJ2-5, the V gene TRBV28, with no clear D. Trimming removed 3 bases from V and 6 bases from J, with 14 bases in between. Germline CDR1 and CDR2: MDHEN and SYDVKM. CDR3 length equals 14 residues. In DNA, the CDR3 is TGTGCCAGCAGTTTCCTTGGGCGCCCCCAGACCCAGTACTTC. Its translation: CASSFLGRPQTQYF.

This clone has only one observation. This chain links TRBV5-6 with TRBJ2-7; perhaps TRBD1 as D (6 bases). This CDR3 region has 13 residues. Trimming stripped 3 bases from V and 2 bases from J, with 9 bases between. Germline assignment: CDR1 SGHDT and CDR2 YYEEEE. In DNA, the CDR3 is TGTGCCAGCAGCTGGCAGGGGACCTACGAGCAGTACTTC. Its translation: CASSWQGTYEQYF.

The V and J genes are TRBV9 and TRBJ2-7; D is uncertain. The CDR3 spans 14 residues. V lost 0 bases to trimming and J lost 7 bases, with 14 bases between them. In germline, CDR1 is SGDLS, CDR2 YYNGEE. The CDR3 protein is CASSVAPGPWEQYF. CDR3 in DNA: TGTGCCAGCAGCGTAGCTCCCGGGCCATGGGAGCAGTACTTC.

CDR3 sequence (DNA): TGTGCCAGCAGCCCCTCTCCGGGACTAGCTGAGACCCAGTACTTC. It is translated as CASSPSPGLAETQYF. The chain has TRBV7-3 and TRBJ2-5; 9 nucleotides match TRBD2. J lost 5 bases, V lost 5 bases, and 9 bases had no gene match. Germline assignment: CDR1 SGHTA and CDR2 FQGTGA. The CDR3 has 15 amino acids.

The chain carries TRBV28 and TRBJ2-7, with D perhaps matching TRBD2 (5 bases). Looked up from germline, CDR1 is MDHEN and CDR2 is SYDVKM. The CDR3 extends over 14 amino acids. Trimming took off 6 bases at V and 7 bases at J, with 19 bases between the two ends. In DNA form, the CDR3 reads TGTGCCAGCAGCCCACCGGGGTCCCTGCAAGAGCAGTACTTC. As protein: CASSPPGSLQEQYF.

The chain recombines TRBV7-9 with TRBJ1-2, with D possibly TRBD1 on 5 matching bases. This CDR3 is built from 13 residues. The V gene lost 3 bases and the J gene lost 5 bases, with 10 bases spanning the gap. CDR1 SEHNR and CDR2 FQNEAQ come from the germline V gene (reference sequence). The CDR3 DNA sequence: TGTGCCAGCAGCTTGGGGGACCAATATGGCTACACCTTC. Its translation is CASSLGDQYGYTF.

This rearrangement joins TRBV5-6 to TRBJ2-7, with a possible D match to TRBD1 (6 bases). Between the trimmed V and J ends, which lost 0 bases and 6 bases, there was a span of 7 bases. Germline loops: CDR1 SGHDT, CDR2 YYEEEE. This CDR3 has 12 residues. CDR3 in amino acids: CASSLGGGEQYF. The CDR3 DNA reads as TGTGCCAGCAGCTTGGGAGGGGGCGAGCAGTACTTC.

The chain combines TRBV10-3 with TRBJ2-5, with 8 bases matching TRBD1. Germline V gene lookup returns CDR1 ENHRY and CDR2 SYGVKD. There are 16 residues in the CDR3. V gave up 6 bases and J gave up 1 base; unmatched junction bases: 10. The CDR3 spells CAIRDFGTGGQETQYF. CDR3 nucleotide sequence: TGTGCCATCAGAGATTTTGGGACAGGAGGCCAAGAGACCCAGTACTTC.

The chain combines TRBV5-4 with TRBJ2-5; D is unresolved. This CDR3 region has 13 residues. Trimming left V 2 bases short and J 3 bases short, with 8 bases between. Germline values: CDR1 SGHNT, CDR2 YYREEE (reference sequence). The CDR3 nucleotides are TGTGCCAGCAGCTTTCGGACGGAAGAGACCCAGTACTTC. Its protein is CASSFRTEETQYF.

This chain links TRBV7-9 with TRBJ2-7; a weak D match, TRBD2 (6 bases). Germline CDR1 and CDR2: SEHNR and FQNEAQ (reference sequence). CDR3 length: 13 amino acids. The V end lost 5 bases, the J end lost 7 bases, and 15 bases lay between the germline ends. CDR3 coding DNA: TGTGCCAGCAGCCATCGAACGGCGGGAGAGCAGTACTTC. Translating gives CASSHRTAGEQYF.

This rearrangement joins TRBV18 to TRBJ2-2; no firm D call. V lost 3 bases, J lost 2 bases, and 13 bases lay in between. Germline-derived CDR1 and CDR2 are KGHSH and LQKENI. There are 16 residues in the CDR3. The CDR3 DNA reads as TGTGCCAGCTCACCTATCGAAGATCTCAACACCGGGGAGCTGTTTTTT. It is translated as CASSPIEDLNTGELFF.

The rearrangement links TRBV13 to TRBJ2-7, with D possibly being TRBD1 or TRBD2 (5 bases each). Germline-derived CDR1 and CDR2 are PRHDT and FYEKMQ (reference sequence). There are 12 residues in the CDR3. Trimming removed 5 bases from V and 7 bases from J, with 12 bases in between. The CDR3 DNA is TGTGCCAGCAGCCGAGGGACGGGAGAGCAGTACTTC. Translation: CASSRGTGEQYF.

The J gene is TRBJ1-4, the V gene TRBV6-5; D gene ambiguous. The V end was cut by 0 bases, the J end by 4 bases, with 12 bases between. The CDR3 length is 16 residues. Germline values: CDR1 MNHEY, CDR2 SVGAGI. This chain's CDR3 is CASSYSESAVNEKLFF. The CDR3 DNA is TGTGCCAGCAGTTACTCAGAGTCGGCAGTTAATGAAAAACTGTTTTTT.